This T cell receptor (beta chain) originates from a study of response to subunit inactivated influenza vaccine. A note on this clonotype: Its target is not known.

Study results and limitations: A suggestion made by the authors is that each seasonal influenza vaccination recruits few new T cells.

TCRdb fed the RT-PCR reads into MiXCR, producing one record per CDR3 protein. Among approximately 730,000 distinct CDR3 sequences, about 14% were seen once, and the ten largest hold 5.5% to 7%. The CDR3 has 12 amino acids. V trimming: 6 bases; J trimming: 9 bases; junction bases outside the gene matches: 7. This specimen consisted of PBMCs from blood, obtained 14 days before vaccination. The gene calls are TRBV12-3 or TRBV12-4 and TRBJ1-1; 7 nucleotides align to TRBD1. The receptor comes from a man in his fifties who received an inactivated influenza vaccine. CDR3 region: CASSLAQGKAFF. CDR3 DNA: TGTGCCAGCAGCCTCGCACAGGGGAAAGCTTTCTTT.